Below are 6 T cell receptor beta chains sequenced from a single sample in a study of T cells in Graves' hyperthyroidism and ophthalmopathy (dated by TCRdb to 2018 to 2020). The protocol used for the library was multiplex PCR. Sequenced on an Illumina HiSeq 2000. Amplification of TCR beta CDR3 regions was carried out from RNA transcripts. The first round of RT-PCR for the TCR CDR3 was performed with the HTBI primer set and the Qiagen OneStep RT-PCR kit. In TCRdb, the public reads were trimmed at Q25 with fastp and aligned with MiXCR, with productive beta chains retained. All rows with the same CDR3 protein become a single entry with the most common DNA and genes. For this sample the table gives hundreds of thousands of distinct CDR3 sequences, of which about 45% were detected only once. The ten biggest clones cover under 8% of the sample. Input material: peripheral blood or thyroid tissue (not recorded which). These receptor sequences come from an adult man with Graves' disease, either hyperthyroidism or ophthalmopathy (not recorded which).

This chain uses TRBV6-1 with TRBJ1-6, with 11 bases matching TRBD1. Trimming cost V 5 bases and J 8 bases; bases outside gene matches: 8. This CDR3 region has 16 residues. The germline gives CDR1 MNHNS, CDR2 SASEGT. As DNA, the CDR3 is TGTGCCAGCAGTCCCCAGGGGACAGGGGGGGATTCACCCCTCCACTTT. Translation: CASSPQGTGGDSPLHF.

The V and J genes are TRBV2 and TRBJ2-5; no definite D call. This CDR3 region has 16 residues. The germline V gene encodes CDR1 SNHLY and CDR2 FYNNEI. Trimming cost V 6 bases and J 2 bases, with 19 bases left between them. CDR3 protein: CASSDPSYRTQETQYF. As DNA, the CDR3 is TGTGCCAGCAGCGATCCCTCATACAGAACACAAGAGACCCAGTACTTC. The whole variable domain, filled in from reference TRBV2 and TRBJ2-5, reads EPEVTQTPSHQVTQMGQEVILRCVPISNHLYFYWYRQILGQKVEFLVSFYNNEISEKSEIFDDQFSVERPDGSNFTLKIRSTKLEDSAMYFCASSDPSYRTQETQYFGPGTRLLVL.

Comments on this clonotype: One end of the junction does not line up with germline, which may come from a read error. In DNA, the CDR3 is TGCGCCAGCAGCCCCCTCCCGGGCAATCAGCCCCGGCATTTT. Its translation: CASSPLPGNQPRHF. The chain joins TRBV13 to TRBJ1-5; no firm D call. Germline CDR1 PRHDT, CDR2 FYEKMQ (reference sequence). The CDR3 is 14 residues long.

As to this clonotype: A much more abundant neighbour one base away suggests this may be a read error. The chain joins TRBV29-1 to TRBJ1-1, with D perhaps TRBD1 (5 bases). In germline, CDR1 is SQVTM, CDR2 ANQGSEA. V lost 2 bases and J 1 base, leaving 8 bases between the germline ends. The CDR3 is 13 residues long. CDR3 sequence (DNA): TGCAGCGTTGAACGGGGGAGGAACACTGAAGCTTTCTTT. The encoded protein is CSVERGRNTEAFF.

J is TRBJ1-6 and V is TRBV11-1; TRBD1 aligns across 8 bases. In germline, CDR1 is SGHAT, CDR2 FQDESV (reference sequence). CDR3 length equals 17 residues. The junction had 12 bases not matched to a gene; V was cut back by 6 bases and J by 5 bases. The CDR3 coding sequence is TGTGCCAGCAGGCATACAGGACAGGGCGCCGATAATTCACCCCTCCACTTT. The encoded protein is CASRHTGQGADNSPLHF.

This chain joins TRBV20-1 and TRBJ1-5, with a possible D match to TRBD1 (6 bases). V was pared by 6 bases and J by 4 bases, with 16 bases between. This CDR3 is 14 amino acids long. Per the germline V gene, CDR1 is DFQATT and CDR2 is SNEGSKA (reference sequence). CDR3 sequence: CSAKGGEGNQPQHF. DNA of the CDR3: TGCAGTGCGAAAGGGGGGGAAGGGAATCAGCCCCAGCATTTT.